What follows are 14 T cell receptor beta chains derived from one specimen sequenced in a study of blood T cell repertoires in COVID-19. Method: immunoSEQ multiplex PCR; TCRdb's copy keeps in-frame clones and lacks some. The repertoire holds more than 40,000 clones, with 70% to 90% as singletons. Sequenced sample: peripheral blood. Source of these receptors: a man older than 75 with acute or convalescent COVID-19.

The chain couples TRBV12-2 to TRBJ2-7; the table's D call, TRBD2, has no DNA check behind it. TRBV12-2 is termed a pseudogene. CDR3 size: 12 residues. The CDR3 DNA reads TGTGCAAGTCGCTCGGGAGTCTACGAGCAGTACTTC. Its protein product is CASRSGVYEQYF.

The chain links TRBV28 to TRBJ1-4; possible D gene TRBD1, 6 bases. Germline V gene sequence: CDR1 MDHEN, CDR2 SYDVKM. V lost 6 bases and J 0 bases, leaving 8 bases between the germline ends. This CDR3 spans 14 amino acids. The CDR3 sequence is CASRTGATNEKLFF. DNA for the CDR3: TGTGCCAGCAGGACAGGAGCAACTAATGAAAAACTGTTTTTT.

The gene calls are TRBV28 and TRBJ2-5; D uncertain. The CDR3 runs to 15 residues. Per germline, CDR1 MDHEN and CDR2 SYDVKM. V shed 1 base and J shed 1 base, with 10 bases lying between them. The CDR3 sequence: CASSLLVSGQETQYF. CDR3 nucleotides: TGTGCCAGCAGTTTATTAGTGTCAGGCCAAGAGACCCAGTACTTC.

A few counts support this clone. The CDR3 DNA reads TGCGCCAGCAGCTTGGCCCCGACAGAGGCCTACAATGAGCAGTTCTTC. Encoded protein: CASSLAPTEAYNEQFF. V usage is TRBV5-1 and J usage is TRBJ2-1; possible D gene TRBD1, 5 bases. The V gene lost 0 bases and the J gene lost 2 bases, with 12 bases spanning the gap. This CDR3 is built from 16 residues. CDR1 is SGHRS, CDR2 YFSETQ, per germline.

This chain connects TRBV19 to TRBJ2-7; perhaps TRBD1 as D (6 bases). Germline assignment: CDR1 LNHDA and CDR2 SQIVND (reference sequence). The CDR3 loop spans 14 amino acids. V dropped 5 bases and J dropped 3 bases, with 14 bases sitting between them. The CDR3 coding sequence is TGTGCCAGTAGTGAGGGGCAGGGGATCTACGAGCAGTACTTC. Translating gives CASSEGQGIYEQYF.

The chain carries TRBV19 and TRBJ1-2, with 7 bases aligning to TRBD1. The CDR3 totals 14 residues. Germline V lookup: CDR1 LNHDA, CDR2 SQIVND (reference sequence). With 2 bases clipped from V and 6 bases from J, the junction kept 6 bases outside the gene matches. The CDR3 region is CASSIRATGDGYTF. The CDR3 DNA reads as TGTGCCAGTAGTATAAGGGCAACAGGGGATGGCTACACCTTC.

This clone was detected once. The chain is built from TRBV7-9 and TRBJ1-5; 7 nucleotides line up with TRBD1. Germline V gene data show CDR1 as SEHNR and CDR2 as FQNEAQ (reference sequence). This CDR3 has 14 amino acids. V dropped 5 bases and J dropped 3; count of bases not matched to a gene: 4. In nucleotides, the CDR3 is TGTGCCAGCAGCGCACAGGGGTTCAATCAGCCCCAGCATTTT. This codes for CASSAQGFNQPQHF.

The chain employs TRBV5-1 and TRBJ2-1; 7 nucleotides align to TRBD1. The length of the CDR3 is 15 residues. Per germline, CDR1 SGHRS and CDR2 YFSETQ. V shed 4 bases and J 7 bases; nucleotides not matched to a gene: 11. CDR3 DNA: TGCGCCAGCAGCCCCACCGGGACAGCAAGGAATGAGCAGTTCTTC. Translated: CASSPTGTARNEQFF.

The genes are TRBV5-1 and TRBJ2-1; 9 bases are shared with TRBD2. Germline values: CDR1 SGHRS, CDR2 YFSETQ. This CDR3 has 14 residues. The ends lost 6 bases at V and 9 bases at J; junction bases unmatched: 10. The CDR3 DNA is TGCGCCAGCACCGAAGCGGGGGGTGGGCGTGAGCAGTTCTTC. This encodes CASTEAGGGREQFF.

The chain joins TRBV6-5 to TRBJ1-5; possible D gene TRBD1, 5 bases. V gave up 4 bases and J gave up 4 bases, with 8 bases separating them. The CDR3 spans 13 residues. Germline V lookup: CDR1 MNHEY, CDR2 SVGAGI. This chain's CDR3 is CASSWGRNQPQHF. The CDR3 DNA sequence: TGTGCCAGCAGTTGGGGGAGGAATCAGCCCCAGCATTTT.

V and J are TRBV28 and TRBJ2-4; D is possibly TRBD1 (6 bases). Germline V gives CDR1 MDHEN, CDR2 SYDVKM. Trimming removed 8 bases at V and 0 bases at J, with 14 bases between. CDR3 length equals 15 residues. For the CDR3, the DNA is TGTGCCAGCGCAGGGGTTGGGATAGCCAAAAACATTCAGTACTTC. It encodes CASAGVGIAKNIQYF.

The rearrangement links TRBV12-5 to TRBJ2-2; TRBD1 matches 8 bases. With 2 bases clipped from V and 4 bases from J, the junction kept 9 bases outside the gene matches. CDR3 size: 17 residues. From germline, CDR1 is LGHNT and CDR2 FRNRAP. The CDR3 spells CASGLSSTGVATGELFF. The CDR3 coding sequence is TGTGCTAGTGGTTTGTCCTCGACAGGGGTTGCCACCGGGGAGCTGTTTTTT.

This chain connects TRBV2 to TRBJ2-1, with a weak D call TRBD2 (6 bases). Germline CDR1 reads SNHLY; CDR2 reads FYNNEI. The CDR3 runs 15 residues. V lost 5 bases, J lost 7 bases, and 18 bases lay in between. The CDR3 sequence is CASSPGRDPWNEQFF. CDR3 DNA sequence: TGTGCCAGCAGTCCGGGGCGGGACCCCTGGAATGAGCAGTTCTTC.

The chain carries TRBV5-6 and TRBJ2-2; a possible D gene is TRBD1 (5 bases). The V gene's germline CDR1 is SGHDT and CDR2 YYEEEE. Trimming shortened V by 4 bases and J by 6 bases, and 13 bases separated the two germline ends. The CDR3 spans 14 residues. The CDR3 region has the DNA TGTGCCAGCAGCCCCGGACATAGCCCCGGGGAGCTGTTTTTT. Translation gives CASSPGHSPGELFF. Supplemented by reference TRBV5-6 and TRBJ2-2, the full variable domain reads DAGVTQSPTHLIKTRGQQVTLRCSPKSGHDTVSWYQQALGQGPQFIFQYYEEEERQRGNFPDRFSGHQFPNYSSELNVNALLLGDSALYLCASSPGHSPGELFFGEGSRLTVL.